These 10 T cell receptor beta chains originate from one sample sequenced in a study of blood T cell repertoires in COVID-19. Data came from immunoSEQ multiplex PCR; TCRdb stores just in-frame clones and leaves some out. The data show over 95,000 clones, with approximately 88% seen just once and under 9.5% held by the top ten. Sequenced input: peripheral blood. These receptors were taken from a middle-aged woman with acute or convalescent COVID-19.

The chain carries TRBV6-5 and TRBJ1-2; D call uncertain. The V and J ends lost 0 bases and 4 bases respectively, with 15 bases between them. CDR1 is MNHEY and CDR2 is SVGAGI in the germline V gene. The CDR3 extends over 16 amino acids. Here the CDR3 reads CASSYSSASGSYGYTF. The CDR3 nucleotides are TGTGCCAGCAGTTACTCGAGTGCCTCCGGGTCCTATGGCTACACCTTC.

The gene calls are TRBV12-5 and TRBJ1-2; TRBD1 matches at 7 bases. Trimming cost V 6 bases and J 2 bases; bases outside gene matches: 6. The CDR3 runs 14 residues. Per germline, CDR1 LGHNT and CDR2 FRNRAP. The CDR3: CASGQTGTNYGYTF. In nucleotides, the CDR3 is TGTGCTAGTGGCCAGACAGGGACCAACTATGGCTACACCTTC.

The CDR3 sequence: CASSLVNKGQDHGYTF. Written as DNA, the CDR3 is TGTGCCAGCAGCTTAGTTAATAAGGGGCAGGACCATGGCTACACCTTC. The rearrangement links TRBV7-2 to TRBJ1-2; D may be TRBD1 (5 bases). The CDR3 loop spans 16 amino acids. Per germline, CDR1 SGHTA and CDR2 FQGNSA. V was shortened by 1 base and J by 6 bases, with 18 bases between the two germline ends.

This clone was counted only a few times. The rearrangement joins TRBV4-3 to TRBJ2-5; 7 bases line up with TRBD2. Trimming took 6 bases from V and 0 from J; bases not matched to a gene: 7. The CDR3 has 15 residues. CDR1 LGHNA and CDR2 YSLEER come from the germline V gene. CDR3: CASSMTGTNQETQYF. The CDR3 DNA follows: TGCGCCAGCAGTATGACCGGGACTAACCAAGAGACCCAGTACTTC.

Here the CDR3 DNA reads TGTGCCAGCTCACCATACGGGACAGGGGGAAACACTGAAGCTTTCTTT. This translates into CASSPYGTGGNTEAFF. The rearrangement joins TRBV18 to TRBJ1-1; TRBD1 matches at 11 bases. Germline-derived CDR1 and CDR2 are KGHSH and LQKENI. The V gene end was trimmed by 2 bases and the J gene end by 2 bases; junction bases not matched to a gene: 4. CDR3 length: 16 residues.

This clone occurred once. The J gene is TRBJ2-7, the V gene TRBV9, with 8 nucleotides matching TRBD2. The CDR3 runs to 15 residues. With 5 bases clipped from V and 3 bases from J, the junction kept 10 bases outside the gene matches. Germline loops: CDR1 SGDLS, CDR2 YYNGEE. The CDR3 spells CASSASGGGSYEQYF. The CDR3 DNA is TGTGCCAGCAGTGCCAGCGGGGGCGGGAGCTACGAGCAGTACTTC.

The V call is TRBV6-5, the J call TRBJ2-7, with 12 bases identical to TRBD2. CDR1 MNHEY and CDR2 SVGAGI come from the germline V gene. After removal of 2 bases from V and 7 bases from J, the junction contained 9 bases not matched to a gene. This CDR3 contains 16 residues. The CDR3: CASSYRSSGGAIEQYF. In DNA form, the CDR3 reads TGTGCCAGCAGTTACCGATCTAGCGGGGGGGCCATAGAGCAGTACTTC.

The DNA for the CDR3 is TGTGCCTGGAGCGCGGGACAGAACTATGGCTACACCTTC. It is translated as CAWSAGQNYGYTF. V and J are TRBV30 and TRBJ1-2; 7 bases agree with TRBD1. Germline CDR1 reads GTSNPN; CDR2 reads SVGIG (reference sequence). With 3 bases clipped from V and 2 bases from J, the junction kept 3 bases outside the gene matches. The CDR3 contains 13 residues. Supplemented by reference TRBV30 and TRBJ1-2, the full variable domain reads SQTIHQWPATLVQPVGSPLSLECTVEGTSNPNLYWYRQAAGRGLQLLFYSVGIGQISSEVPQNLSASRPQDRQFILSSKKLLLSDSGFYLCAWSAGQNYGYTFGSGTRLTVV.

This clone was recorded only once. CDR3 residues: CASSQDSSGVYNEQFF. CDR3 bases: TGTGCCAGCAGCCAAGATTCTAGCGGGGTTTACAATGAGCAGTTCTTC. The chain is built from TRBV3-1 (or the pseudogene TRBV3-2) and TRBJ2-1; TRBD2 matches at 9 bases. This CDR3 has 16 amino acids. Per germline, CDR1 LGHDT and CDR2 YNNKEL (reference sequence). The V segment lost 0 bases and the J segment 4 bases; nucleotides outside the gene matches: 4.

This chain links TRBV7-2 with TRBJ1-5; unclear D gene. This CDR3 has 15 residues. Germline CDR1 and CDR2: SGHTA and FQGNSA. V was pared by 5 bases and J by 2 bases, with 13 bases between. As DNA, the CDR3 is TGTGCCAGCAGCCCCCCTGCCGGGGGCAATCAGCCCCAGCATTTT. Its translation is CASSPPAGGNQPQHF.